These T cell receptor beta chains were read from a single sample in a study of blood T cell repertoires in COVID-19. The protocol was immunoSEQ multiplex PCR, while the TCRdb copy is restricted to in-frame clones and leaves out a portion. The sample consists of about 200,000 clones, roughly 90% of them appearing once. The sample consisted of PBMCs or T cells enriched from blood (not recorded which). These receptors all stem from a woman between 18 and 30 years old who had recovered from COVID-19. Each CDR3 is given with its conserved first and last residue. The D gene is left open where the match is weak. Clone size is shown for a subset of rows, as once, few, many or a class of expanded clone.

TRBJ2-1,few,NA,TRBV3-1/TRBV3-2,TGTGCCAGCAGCCTAAGACTAGTTGGGAATGAGCAGTTCTTC,CASSLRLVGNEQFF
TRBJ1-2,once,TRBD1,TRBV12-3/TRBV12-4,TGTGCCAGCAGTATACAGGGGGCCTGGGGCTACACCTTC,CASSIQGAWGYTF
TRBJ1-5,NA,NA,TRBV6-5,TGTGCCAGCAGTTACTCTCAGGGGAGCAATCAGCCCCAGCATTTT,CASSYSQGSNQPQHF
TRBJ1-5,NA,NA,TRBV15,TGTGCCACCAGCAGAGCACAGGGAAATTTCAACAGTCAGCCCCAGCATTTT,CATSRAQGNFNSQPQHF
TRBJ2-3,NA,TRBD2,TRBV5-1,TGCGCCAGCAGCCTCACACTAACTAGCGGAAGCACAGATACGCAGTATTTT,CASSLTLTSGSTDTQYF
TRBJ1-2,NA,NA,TRBV6-5,TGTGCCAGCAGTTATCCAACGGGGGACGGCTACACCTTC,CASSYPTGDGYTF
TRBJ1-6,NA,NA,TRBV4-2,TGTGCCAGCAGCCAAGTAGAGGGTGCGGGCTCACCCCTCCACTTT,CASSQVEGAGSPLHF
TRBJ2-7,NA,NA,TRBV2,TGTGCCAGCAGCCCCCCCGGGGGCGAGCAGTACTTC,CASSPPGGEQYF
TRBJ2-1,NA,TRBD1,TRBV12-5,TGTGCTAGTGGTTGGGGACAGTACAATGAGCAGTTCTTC,CASGWGQYNEQFF
TRBJ1-2,NA,TRBD1,TRBV19,TGTGCCAGTAGTTCCCTGACAGGGGAGATCAACTATGGCTACACCTTC,CASSSLTGEINYGYTF
TRBJ1-1,NA,TRBD1,TRBV2,TGTGCCAGCCGCCCGGGACAGGGGAGCACTGAAGCTTTCTTT,CASRPGQGSTEAFF
TRBJ1-2,NA,NA,TRBV14,TGTGCCAGCAGCCAACTAAGCTCCAACTATGGCTACACCTTC,CASSQLSSNYGYTF
TRBJ1-4,NA,NA,TRBV29-1,TGCAGCGTTCGTTTGCAGGGCGGTGAAAAACTGTTTTTT,CSVRLQGGEKLFF
TRBJ2-7,NA,NA,TRBV25-1,TGTGCCAGCAGCGGCTTGCGGGGGCACGAGCAGTACTTC,CASSGLRGHEQYF
TRBJ2-1,NA,NA,TRBV3-1/TRBV3-2,TGTGCCAGCAGCCAATTCGCGGGACGAGGCGATGAGCAGTTCTTC,CASSQFAGRGDEQFF
TRBJ2-7,NA,NA,TRBV11-2,TGTGCCAGCAGTCTCACAGGGATGAGCTACGAGCAGTACTTC,CASSLTGMSYEQYF
TRBJ1-6,NA,NA,TRBV21-1,TGTGCCAGCAGCCCCCGGGACAGGAGTTCACCCCTCCACTTT,CASSPRDRSSPLHF
TRBJ1-2,once,NA,TRBV28,TGTGCCAGCAATATAGCCAGGGGTGCCTATGGCTACACCTTC,CASNIARGAYGYTF
TRBJ2-1,once,NA,TRBV5-4,TGTGCCAGCAGCTTGGATTCTCGGGGGGCCGGGAATGAGCAGTTCTTC,CASSLDSRGAGNEQFF
TRBJ2-7,few,NA,TRBV4-1,TGCGCCAGCAGCCAAGGGCGGGACGGACGCTACGAGCAGTACTTC,CASSQGRDGRYEQYF
TRBJ1-4,NA,TRBD1,TRBV27,TGTGCCAGCGGGTCTTCAGGGGGAATGAAACTGTTTTTT,CASGSSGGMKLFF
TRBJ2-7,NA,NA,TRBV5-5,TGTGCCAGCAGCTTACAGGGCCCCTACGAGCAGTACTTC,CASSLQGPYEQYF
TRBJ1-1,once,NA,TRBV5-4,TGTGCCAGCAGCTTGAGGGAGTCCTTGAACACTGAAGCTTTCTTT,CASSLRESLNTEAFF
TRBJ1-2,once,TRBD1,TRBV3-1/TRBV3-2,TGTGCCAGCAGCCAAGAGGTGAACAGGGGGCTTGGCTACACCTTC,CASSQEVNRGLGYTF
TRBJ1-3,NA,NA,TRBV5-1,TGCGCCAGCAGCTTAGGGAGCCTTATCTCTGGAAACACCATATATTTT,CASSLGSLISGNTIYF
TRBJ2-1,NA,TRBD2,TRBV19,TGTGCCAGTAGTACCCGACTAGCGGGGGCCATAAGCTCCTACAATGAGCAGTTCTTC,CASSTRLAGAISSYNEQFF
TRBJ1-2,NA,NA,TRBV5-6,TGTGCCAGCAGCTTGGACGAGGGATCGCTAGTCTATGGCTACACCTTC,CASSLDEGSLVYGYTF
TRBJ2-7,once,TRBD1,TRBV30,TGTGCCTGGAGTCGCGGCAGGGGGCCCCACGAGCAGTACTTC,CAWSRGRGPHEQYF
TRBJ1-6,NA,NA,TRBV18,TGTGCCACCTCGAAAGAGGGGGATTCACCCCTCCACTTT,CATSKEGDSPLHF
TRBJ2-7,NA,TRBD1,TRBV19,TGTGCCAGTAGTACTGAGGACAGGGGGTCCCTACCCTACGAGCAGTACTTC,CASSTEDRGSLPYEQYF
TRBJ1-3,NA,NA,TRBV3-1/TRBV3-2,TGTGCCAGCAGCTCCCGGGACACTTTCTCTGGAAACACCATATATTTT,CASSSRDTFSGNTIYF
TRBJ1-2,NA,TRBD1,TRBV2,TGTGCCGGACAGGGGGAGGCTCCTGTTGGCTACACCTTC,CAGQGEAPVGYTF
TRBJ2-3,NA,TRBD2,TRBV7-2,TGTGCCAGCAGCTTAGGCGGGACTAGGACAGATACGCAGTATTTT,CASSLGGTRTDTQYF
TRBJ1-1,NA,NA,TRBV19,TGTGCCAGTAGCCGGCAGGGGAACACTGAAGCTTTCTTT,CASSRQGNTEAFF
TRBJ1-1,NA,NA,TRBV12-3/TRBV12-4,TGTGCCAGCAGTCGGACCGAGGGCACTGAAGCTTTCTTT,CASSRTEGTEAFF
TRBJ2-7,once,TRBD2,TRBV9,TGTGCCAGCAGCGTAGGTCAAGCGGGGGCCTACGAGCAGTACTTC,CASSVGQAGAYEQYF
TRBJ1-4,NA,NA,TRBV7-9,TGTGCCAGCCGAAAGGGCGGCGGGGAGGAAAAACTGTTTTTT,CASRKGGGEEKLFF
TRBJ2-7,many,NA,TRBV7-2,TGTGCCAGCAGCTATGGGCCTGCTAACGAGCAGTACTTC,CASSYGPANEQYF
TRBJ1-5,NA,NA,TRBV30,TGTGCCTGGAGTGTACAGGGCAATCAGCCCCAGCATTTT,CAWSVQGNQPQHF
TRBJ1-1,NA,NA,TRBV4-1,TGCGCCAGCAGCCAAGGATTTACTGAGGTGAACACTGAAGCTTTCTTT,CASSQGFTEVNTEAFF
TRBJ1-1,NA,TRBD1,TRBV6-1,TGTGCCAGCAGTGAAGCGGGTCAGGGGGGCACTGAAGCTTTCTTT,CASSEAGQGGTEAFF
TRBJ1-2,NA,NA,TRBV25-1,TGTGCCAGCAGTGGAAGGACAGATAAGTTAGCGATCTATGGCTACACCTTC,CASSGRTDKLAIYGYTF
TRBJ1-2,few,TRBD1,TRBV10-3,TGTGCCATCAGTGAGCTGGGGACAGGGGACGTCGGCGGCTACACCTTC,CAISELGTGDVGGYTF
TRBJ1-6,NA,TRBD1,TRBV9,TGTGCCAGCAGCCCCGGGACAGAAGATTCACCCCTCCACTTT,CASSPGTEDSPLHF
TRBJ1-1,few,TRBD1,TRBV5-1,TGCGCCAGCAGATTGACAGGGGGCACTGAAGCTTTCTTT,CASRLTGGTEAFF
TRBJ1-1,NA,NA,TRBV11-1,TGTGCCAGCAGCGCTAAGTCAGGGGACACTGAAGCTTTCTTT,CASSAKSGDTEAFF
TRBJ1-1,few,NA,TRBV2,TGTGCCAGCAGTAAGACAGAAAACACTGAAGCTTTCTTT,CASSKTENTEAFF
TRBJ1-1,NA,NA,TRBV4-1,TGCGCCAGCAGCCAAAGCGGGATTCGGAACACTGAAGCTTTCTTT,CASSQSGIRNTEAFF
TRBJ1-1,NA,TRBD1,TRBV2,TGTGCCAGCAGTGTTCGGGGACAGGGGGCAAAGACTGAAGCTTTCTTT,CASSVRGQGAKTEAFF
TRBJ2-3,NA,NA,TRBV2,TGTGCCAGCAGCCCGGGGGATACGCAGTATTTT,CASSPGDTQYF
TRBJ2-1,NA,NA,TRBV27,TGTGCCAGCAGGGAGCCGGGGATCTTCCCTAGTGAGCAGTTCTTC,CASREPGIFPSEQFF
TRBJ1-2,NA,TRBD1,TRBV5-6,TGTGCCAGCCAGACAGGGAACTATGGCTACACCTTC,CASQTGNYGYTF
TRBJ2-7,NA,TRBD1,TRBV10-3,TGTGCCATCAGGGACTCGACAGGGTCCTACGAGCAGTACTTC,CAIRDSTGSYEQYF